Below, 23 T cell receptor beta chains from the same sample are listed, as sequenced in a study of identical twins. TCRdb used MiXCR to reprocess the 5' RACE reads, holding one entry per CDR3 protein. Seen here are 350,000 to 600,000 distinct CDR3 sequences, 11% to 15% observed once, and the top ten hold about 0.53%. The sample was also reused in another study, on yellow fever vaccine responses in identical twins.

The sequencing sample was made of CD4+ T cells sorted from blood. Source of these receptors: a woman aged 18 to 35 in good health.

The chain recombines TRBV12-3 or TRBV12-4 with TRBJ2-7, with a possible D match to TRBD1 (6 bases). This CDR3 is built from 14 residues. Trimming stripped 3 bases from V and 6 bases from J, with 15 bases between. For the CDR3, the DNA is TGTGCCAGCAGTTTTCACAGGGAAGGGGGCGAGCAGTACTTC. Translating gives CASSFHREGGEQYF.

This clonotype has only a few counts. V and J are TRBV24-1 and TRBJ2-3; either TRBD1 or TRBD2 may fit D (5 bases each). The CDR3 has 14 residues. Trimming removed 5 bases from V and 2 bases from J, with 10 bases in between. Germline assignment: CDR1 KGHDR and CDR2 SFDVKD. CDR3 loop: CATSVGENTDTQYF. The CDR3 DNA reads TGTGCCACCAGTGTGGGGGAAAACACAGATACGCAGTATTTT.

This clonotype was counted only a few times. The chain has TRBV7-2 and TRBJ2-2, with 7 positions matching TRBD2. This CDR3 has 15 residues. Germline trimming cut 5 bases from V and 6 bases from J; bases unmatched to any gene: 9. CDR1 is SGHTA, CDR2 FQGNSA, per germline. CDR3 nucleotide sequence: TGTGCCAGCAGCCCCCGGGGGGTCCCGGCCGGGGAGCTGTTTTTT. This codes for CASSPRGVPAGELFF.

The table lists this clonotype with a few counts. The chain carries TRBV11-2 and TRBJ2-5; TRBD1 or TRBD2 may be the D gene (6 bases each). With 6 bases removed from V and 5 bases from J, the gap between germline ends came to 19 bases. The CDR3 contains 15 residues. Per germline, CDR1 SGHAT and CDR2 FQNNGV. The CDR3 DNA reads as TGTGCCAGCAGATCACTACAGGGTCGGGGGGAGACCCAGTACTTC. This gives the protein CASRSLQGRGETQYF.

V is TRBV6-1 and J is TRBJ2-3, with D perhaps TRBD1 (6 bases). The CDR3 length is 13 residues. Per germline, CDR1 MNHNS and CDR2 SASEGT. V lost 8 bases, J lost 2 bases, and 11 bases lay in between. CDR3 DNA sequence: TGTGCCAGCCAGGACAGTTCCACAGATACGCAGTATTTT. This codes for CASQDSSTDTQYF.

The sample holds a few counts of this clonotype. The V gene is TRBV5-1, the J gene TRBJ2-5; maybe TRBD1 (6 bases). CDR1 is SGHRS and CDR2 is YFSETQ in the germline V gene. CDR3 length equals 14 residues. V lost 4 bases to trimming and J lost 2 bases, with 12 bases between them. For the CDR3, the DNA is TGCGCCAGCAGCAATGTACAGGGACAAGAGACCCAGTACTTC. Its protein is CASSNVQGQETQYF.

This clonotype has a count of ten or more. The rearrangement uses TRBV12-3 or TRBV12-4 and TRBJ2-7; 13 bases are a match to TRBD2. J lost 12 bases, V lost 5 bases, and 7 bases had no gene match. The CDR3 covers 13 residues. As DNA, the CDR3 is TGTGCCAGCAGTGTGACTAGCGGGGGGTCCTGGTACTTC. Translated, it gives CASSVTSGGSWYF.

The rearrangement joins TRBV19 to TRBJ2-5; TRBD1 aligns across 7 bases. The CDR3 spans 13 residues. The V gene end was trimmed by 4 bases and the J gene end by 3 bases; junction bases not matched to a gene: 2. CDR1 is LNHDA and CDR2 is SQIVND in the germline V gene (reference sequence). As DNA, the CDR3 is TGTGCCAGTAGTAAAGACAGGGAAGAGACCCAGTACTTC. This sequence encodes CASSKDREETQYF.

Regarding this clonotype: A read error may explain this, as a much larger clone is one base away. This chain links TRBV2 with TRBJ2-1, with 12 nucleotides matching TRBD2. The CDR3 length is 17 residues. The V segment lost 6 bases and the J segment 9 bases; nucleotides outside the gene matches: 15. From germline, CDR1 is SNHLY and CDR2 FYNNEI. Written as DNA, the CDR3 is TGTGCCAGCAGGGTCAGATCTAGCGGGAGGGCCGAGGGTGAGCAGTTCTTC. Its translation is CASRVRSSGRAEGEQFF.

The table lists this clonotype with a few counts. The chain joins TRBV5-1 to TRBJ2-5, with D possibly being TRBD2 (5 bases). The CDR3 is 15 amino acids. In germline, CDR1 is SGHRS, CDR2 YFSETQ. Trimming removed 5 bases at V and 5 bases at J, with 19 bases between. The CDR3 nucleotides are TGCGCCAGCAGGCAAACTAGGGAGTCGTGGGAGACCCAGTACTTC. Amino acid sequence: CASRQTRESWETQYF.

The DNA for the CDR3 is TGTGCCAGCAGTTTACCGGCAGCCCGACGGACTGAAGCTTTCTTT. It translates to CASSLPAARRTEAFF. The rearrangement links TRBV12-3 or TRBV12-4 to TRBJ1-1; D is ambiguous. The V and J ends lost 2 bases and 5 bases respectively, with 15 bases between them. The CDR3 is 15 residues long.

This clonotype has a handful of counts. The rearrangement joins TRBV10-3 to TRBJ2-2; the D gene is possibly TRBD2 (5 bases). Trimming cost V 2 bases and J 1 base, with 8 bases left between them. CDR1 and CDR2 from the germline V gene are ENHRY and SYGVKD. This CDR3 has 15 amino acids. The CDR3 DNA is TGTGCCATCAGTGAGCGGACTGGGAACACCGGGGAGCTGTTTTTT. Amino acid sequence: CAISERTGNTGELFF.

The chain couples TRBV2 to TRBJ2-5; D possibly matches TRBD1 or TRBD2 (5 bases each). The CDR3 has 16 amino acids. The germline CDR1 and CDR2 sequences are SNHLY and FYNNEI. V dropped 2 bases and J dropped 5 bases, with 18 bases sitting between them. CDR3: CASSENEMGVGETQYF. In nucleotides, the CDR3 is TGTGCCAGCAGTGAAAATGAAATGGGGGTCGGGGAGACCCAGTACTTC.

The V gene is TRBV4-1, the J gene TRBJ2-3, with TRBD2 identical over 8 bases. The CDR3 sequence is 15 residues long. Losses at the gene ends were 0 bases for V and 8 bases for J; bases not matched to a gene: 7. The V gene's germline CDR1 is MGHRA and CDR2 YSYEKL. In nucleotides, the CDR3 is TGCGCCAGCAGCCAAGATCCTAGCGGGTCTCGTACGCAGTATTTT. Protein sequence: CASSQDPSGSRTQYF.

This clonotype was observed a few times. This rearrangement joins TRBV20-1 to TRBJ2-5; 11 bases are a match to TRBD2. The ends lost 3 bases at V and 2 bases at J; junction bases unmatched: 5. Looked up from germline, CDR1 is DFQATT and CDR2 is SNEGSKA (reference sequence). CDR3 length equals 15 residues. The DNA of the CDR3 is TGCAGTGCTAGGCTAGCGGGGGGCCTACAAGAGACCCAGTACTTC. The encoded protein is CSARLAGGLQETQYF.

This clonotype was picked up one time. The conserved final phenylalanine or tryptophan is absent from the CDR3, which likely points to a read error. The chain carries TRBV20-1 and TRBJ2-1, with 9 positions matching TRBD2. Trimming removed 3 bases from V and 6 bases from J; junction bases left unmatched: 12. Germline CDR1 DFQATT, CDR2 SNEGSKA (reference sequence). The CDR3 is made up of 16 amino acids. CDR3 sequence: CSASPSSGITGNEQFS. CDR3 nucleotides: TGCAGTGCTAGCCCCTCTAGCGGGATAACGGGCAATGAGCAGTTCTCC.

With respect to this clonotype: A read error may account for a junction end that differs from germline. The CDR3 DNA sequence: TGCAGTGCCAGAGGCCCTAGTCCAAACACCGGGGAGCTGTTTTTT. Encoded protein: CSARGPSPNTGELFF. The chain has TRBV20-1 and TRBJ2-2; D not resolved. This CDR3 is 15 amino acids long. Looked up from germline, CDR1 is DFQATT and CDR2 is SNEGSKA (reference sequence).

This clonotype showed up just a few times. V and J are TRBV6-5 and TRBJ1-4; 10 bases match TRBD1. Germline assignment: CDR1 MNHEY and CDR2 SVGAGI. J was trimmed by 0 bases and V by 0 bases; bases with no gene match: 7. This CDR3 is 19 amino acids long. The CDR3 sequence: CASSYSIGTGAPTNEKLFF. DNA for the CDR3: TGTGCCAGCAGTTACTCGATAGGGACAGGGGCGCCAACTAATGAAAAACTGTTTTTT.

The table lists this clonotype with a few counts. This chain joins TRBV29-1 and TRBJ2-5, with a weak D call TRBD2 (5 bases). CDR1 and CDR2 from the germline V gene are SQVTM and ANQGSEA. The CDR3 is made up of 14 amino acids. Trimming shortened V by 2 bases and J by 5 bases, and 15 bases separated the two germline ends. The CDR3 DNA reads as TGCAGCGTTGAACCTGGCAGCGGCGGTGAGACCCAGTACTTC. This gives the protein CSVEPGSGGETQYF.

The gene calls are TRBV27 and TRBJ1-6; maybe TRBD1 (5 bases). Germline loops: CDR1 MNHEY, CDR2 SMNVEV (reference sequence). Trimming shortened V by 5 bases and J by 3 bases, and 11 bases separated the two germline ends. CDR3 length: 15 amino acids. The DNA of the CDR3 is TGTGCCAGCAGTCGATCAGGGAACTATAATTCACCCCTCCACTTT. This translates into CASSRSGNYNSPLHF.

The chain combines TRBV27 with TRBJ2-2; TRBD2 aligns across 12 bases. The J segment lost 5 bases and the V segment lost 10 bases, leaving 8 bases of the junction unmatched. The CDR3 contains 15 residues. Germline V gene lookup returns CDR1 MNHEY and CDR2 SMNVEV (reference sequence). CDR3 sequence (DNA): TGTGCCACTGCGACTAGCGGGGGTTGGACCGGGGAGCTGTTTTTT. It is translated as CATATSGGWTGELFF.

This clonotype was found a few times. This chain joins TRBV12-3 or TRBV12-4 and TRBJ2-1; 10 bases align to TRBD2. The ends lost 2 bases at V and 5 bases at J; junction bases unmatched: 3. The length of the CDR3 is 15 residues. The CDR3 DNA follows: TGTGCCAGCAGTTTAAGCGGGAGGGCCAACAATGAGCAGTTCTTC. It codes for CASSLSGRANNEQFF.

The CDR3 protein is CAATGGSQETQYF. The CDR3 nucleotides read TGTGCCGCAACAGGAGGGAGCCAAGAGACCCAGTACTTC. This chain links TRBV10-3 with TRBJ2-5, with D possibly being TRBD2 (6 bases). There are 13 residues in the CDR3. Germline V gives CDR1 ENHRY, CDR2 SYGVKD. Trimming pared 11 bases from V and 1 base from J, leaving 14 bases between.